The T cell receptor beta chain described here comes from a study of human T cells and chemical hapten exposure. The wider study: Diphenylcyclopropenone was applied weekly to patients' scalps across the roughly 23-week study. The study's findings and limits: Expanded TCRs were compared with controls, and the expanded TCRs formed significantly more large CDR3 similarity clusters. PT1 expanded TCR counts and patch test score were linked, and their correlation was positive.

Time point meaning: patch test 2, 6 weeks after DPC sensitization. Regarding treatment: therapeutic diphenylcyclopropenone sensitization with weekly scalp DPC. Extraction yielded total RNA from whole blood (unfractionated). In this sample, this clonotype turned up many times. The antigen is undetermined. Germline-derived CDR1 and CDR2 are SEHNR and FQNEAQ (reference sequence). The CDR3 consists of 16 residues. With 2 bases clipped from V and 2 bases from J, the junction kept 5 bases outside the gene matches. TCRdb analysed the RACE reads with MiXCR anew, one entry per CDR3 protein. The sample lists tens of thousands of distinct CDR3 sequences; 8.5% to 10% were seen once.

This sequence originates from a woman younger than 45 with alopecia areata. Some clones in this sample may be carry-over from other donors' samples. The sequencing used whole blood, collected in connection with sensitization to the hapten diphenylcyclopropenone (DPC). The chain uses TRBV7-9 and TRBJ2-2, with 7 nucleotides matching TRBD1. CDR3 amino acids: CASSLTGQLNTGELFF. The CDR3 nucleotides are TGTGCCAGCAGCTTAACGGGACAGCTCAACACCGGGGAGCTGTTTTTT.